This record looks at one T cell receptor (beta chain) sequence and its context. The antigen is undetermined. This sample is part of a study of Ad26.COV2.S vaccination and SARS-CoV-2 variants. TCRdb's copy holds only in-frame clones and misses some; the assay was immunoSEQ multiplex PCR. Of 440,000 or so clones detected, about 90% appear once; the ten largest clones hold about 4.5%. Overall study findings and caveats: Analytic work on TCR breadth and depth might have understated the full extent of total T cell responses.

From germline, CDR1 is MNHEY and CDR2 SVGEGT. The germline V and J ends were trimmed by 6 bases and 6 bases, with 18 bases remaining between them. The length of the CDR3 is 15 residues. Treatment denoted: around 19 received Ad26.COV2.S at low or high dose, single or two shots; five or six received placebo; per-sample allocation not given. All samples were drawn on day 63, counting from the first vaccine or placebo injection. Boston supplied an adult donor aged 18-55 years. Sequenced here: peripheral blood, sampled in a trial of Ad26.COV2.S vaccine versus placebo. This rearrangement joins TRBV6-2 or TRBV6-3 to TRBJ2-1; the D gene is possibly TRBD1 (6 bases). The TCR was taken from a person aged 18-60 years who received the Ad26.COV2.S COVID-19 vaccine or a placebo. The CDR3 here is CASSQDRIAFNEQFF. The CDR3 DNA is TGTGCCAGCAGCCAAGACAGGATTGCTTTCAATGAGCAGTTCTTC.